The T cell receptor (beta chain) described here comes from a study of cytomegalovirus exposure and HLA in healthy donors. Points from the study as a whole: The productive fraction for most TCR beta V segments was about 87% or about 30% in an earlier analysis. CMV serostatus was the only immune exposure information that was available.

Germline V gives CDR1 MNHEY, CDR2 SVGAGI. V lost 5 bases and J 3 bases, leaving 8 bases between the germline ends. This CDR3 has 12 amino acids. As for this clone: What it binds is not known. This same CDR3 is encoded by further DNA sequences in the sample.

Primers included in the PCR were 60 Vbeta and 13 Jbeta primers. Repertoires were generated with immunoSEQ multiplex PCR, while TCRdb's copy carries only in-frame clones and drops some. The data hold about 180,000 clones, with 70% to 80% observed a single time. This sequence was found in a man aged 18 to 30 in good health and CMV-seronegative. The chain uses TRBV6-5 and TRBJ2-7; D possibly corresponds to TRBD2 (5 bases). Sequences were obtained from PBMCs. The CDR3 DNA reads TGTGCCAGCAGTCACGGGGTCTACGAGCAGTACTTC. Amino acid sequence: CASSHGVYEQYF.